This T cell receptor beta chain was identified in a study of control samples from healthy donors and cancer patients (dated by TCRdb to the early 2020s). Receptor libraries were prepared by the immunoSEQ multiplex PCR assay. As stored in TCRdb, this immuneACCESS dataset retains in-frame rearrangements with V and J assigned. A fraction of the clones does not appear; measured against another copy, unresolved V genes explain less than half of the discrepancy, and the remainder lacks a known reason. For this sample the table gives approximately 66,000 clones, of which around 89% were detected only once. The ten top clones hold roughly 5.6% of the sample. Comments on this clone: What antigen it recognizes has not been identified. Nothing much larger sits one base from this clone, and base qualities are not available.

CDR1 and CDR2 are read off the germline V gene as SGHTA and FQGNSA. Relative to germline, V is missing 5 bases and J is missing 6 bases, with 7 bases of the junction outside any gene match. The CDR3 starts with the cysteine, ends with the phenylalanine, and has 15 residues. The read is trimmed to its CDR3 DNA, 45 bases read in frame from base 1. The chain joins TRBV7-2 to TRBJ2-1, with 10 bases in between that match TRBD1. This receptor was taken from a man aged 55 to 70 with colorectal cancer. The specimen was PBMCs. This receptor carries the CDR3 CASSPLGTGVNEQFF. DNA sequence: TGTGCCAGCAGCCCCCTAGGGACAGGGGTCAATGAGCAGTTCTTC.